This TCR beta chain was found in a study of blood T cell repertoires in COVID-19. Study in general: Sites in the United States, Italy and Spain provided acute and convalescent COVID-19 samples.

Per the original methods: Reference gene primers were amplified, and this amplification served to estimate nucleated cell counts. TCRdb's table, derived via immunoSEQ multiplex PCR, lists solely in-frame clones and lacks some. That table is the source of V, J and clone size, and D and trimming were worked out from the DNA. The table has about 180,000 clones, 83% seen once. V lost 2 bases and J lost 1, with 11 bases in between. CDR1 GTSNPN and CDR2 SVGIG come from the germline V gene (reference sequence). This CDR3 comprises 14 residues. The TCR was taken from a woman in her 70s with COVID-19, enrolled during active disease. Material for sequencing was peripheral blood. This chain links TRBV30 with TRBJ1-1; D might be TRBD1 (6 bases). CDR3 bases: TGTGCCTGGAGTTCCAAACAGGGGAACACTGAAGCTTTCTTT. This codes for CAWSSKQGNTEAFF.